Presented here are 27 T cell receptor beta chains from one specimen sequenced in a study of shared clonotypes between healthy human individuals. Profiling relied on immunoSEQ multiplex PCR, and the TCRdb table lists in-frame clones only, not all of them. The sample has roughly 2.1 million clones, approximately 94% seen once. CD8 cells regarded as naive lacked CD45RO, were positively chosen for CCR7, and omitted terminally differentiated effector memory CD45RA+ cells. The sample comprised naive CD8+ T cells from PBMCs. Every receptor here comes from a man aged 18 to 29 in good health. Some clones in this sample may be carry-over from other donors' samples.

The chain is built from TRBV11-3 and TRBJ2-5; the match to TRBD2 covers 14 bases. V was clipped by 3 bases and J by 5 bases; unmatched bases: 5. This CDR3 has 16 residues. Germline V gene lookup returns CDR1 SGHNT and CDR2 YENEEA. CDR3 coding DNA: TGTGCCAGCAGCTTGGGGACTAGCGGGAGTAGGGAGACCCAGTACTTC. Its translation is CASSLGTSGSRETQYF.

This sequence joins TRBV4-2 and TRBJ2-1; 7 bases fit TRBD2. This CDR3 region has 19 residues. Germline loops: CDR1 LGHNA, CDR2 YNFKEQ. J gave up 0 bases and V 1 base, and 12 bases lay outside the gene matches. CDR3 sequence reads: CASSQALRASGISYNEQFF. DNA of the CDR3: TGTGCCAGCAGCCAAGCCCTGCGGGCTAGCGGAATCTCCTACAATGAGCAGTTCTTC.

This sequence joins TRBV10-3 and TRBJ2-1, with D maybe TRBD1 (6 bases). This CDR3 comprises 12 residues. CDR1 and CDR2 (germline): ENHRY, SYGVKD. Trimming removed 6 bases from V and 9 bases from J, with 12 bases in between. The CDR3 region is CAIRGWDTEQFF. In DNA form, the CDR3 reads TGTGCCATCAGAGGGTGGGACACTGAGCAGTTCTTC.

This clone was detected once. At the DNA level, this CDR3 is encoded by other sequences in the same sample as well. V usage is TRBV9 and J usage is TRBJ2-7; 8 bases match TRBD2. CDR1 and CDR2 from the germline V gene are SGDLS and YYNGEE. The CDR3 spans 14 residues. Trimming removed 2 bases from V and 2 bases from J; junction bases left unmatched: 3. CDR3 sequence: CASSVGRAAYEQYF. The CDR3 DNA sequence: TGTGCCAGCAGCGTCGGGAGGGCGGCCTACGAGCAGTACTTC.

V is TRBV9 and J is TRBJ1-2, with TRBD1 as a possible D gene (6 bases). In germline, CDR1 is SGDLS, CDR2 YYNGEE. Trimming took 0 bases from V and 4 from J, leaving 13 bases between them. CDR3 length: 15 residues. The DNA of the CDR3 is TGTGCCAGCAGCGTAGCCGACAGGTCTAGCTATGGCTACACCTTC. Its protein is CASSVADRSSYGYTF.

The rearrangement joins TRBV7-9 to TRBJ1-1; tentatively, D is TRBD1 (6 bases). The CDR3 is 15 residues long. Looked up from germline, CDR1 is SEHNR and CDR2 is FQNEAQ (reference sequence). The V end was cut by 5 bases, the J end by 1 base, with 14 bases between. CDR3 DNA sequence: TGTGCCAGCAGCCGTTTTTCACAGGGGAACACTGAAGCTTTCTTT. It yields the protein CASSRFSQGNTEAFF.

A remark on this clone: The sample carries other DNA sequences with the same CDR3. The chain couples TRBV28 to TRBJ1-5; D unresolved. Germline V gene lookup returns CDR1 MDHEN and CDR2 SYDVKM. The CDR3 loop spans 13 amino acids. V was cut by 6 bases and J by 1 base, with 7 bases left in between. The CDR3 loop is CASSLGSNQPQHF. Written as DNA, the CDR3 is TGTGCCAGCAGCCTCGGGAGCAATCAGCCCCAGCATTTT.

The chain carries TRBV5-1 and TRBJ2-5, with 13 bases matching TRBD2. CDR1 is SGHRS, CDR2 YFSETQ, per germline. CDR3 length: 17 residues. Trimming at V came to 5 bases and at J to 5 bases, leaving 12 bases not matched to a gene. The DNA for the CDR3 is TGCGCCAGCAGGGAAGGACTAGCGGGAGTACTAGGTGAGACCCAGTACTTC. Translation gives CASREGLAGVLGETQYF.

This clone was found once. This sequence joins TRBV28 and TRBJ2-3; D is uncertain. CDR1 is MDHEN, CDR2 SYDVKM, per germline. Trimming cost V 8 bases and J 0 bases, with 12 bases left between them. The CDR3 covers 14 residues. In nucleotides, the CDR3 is TGTGCCAGCCTCTCACTGACTAGCACAGATACGCAGTATTTT. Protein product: CASLSLTSTDTQYF.

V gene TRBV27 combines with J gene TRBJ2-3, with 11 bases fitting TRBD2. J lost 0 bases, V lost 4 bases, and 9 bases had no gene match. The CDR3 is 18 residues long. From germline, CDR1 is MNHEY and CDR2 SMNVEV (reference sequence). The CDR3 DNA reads TGTGCCAGCAGTTCTAGGGGACTAGCGGCACCCAGCACAGATACGCAGTATTTT. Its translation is CASSSRGLAAPSTDTQYF.

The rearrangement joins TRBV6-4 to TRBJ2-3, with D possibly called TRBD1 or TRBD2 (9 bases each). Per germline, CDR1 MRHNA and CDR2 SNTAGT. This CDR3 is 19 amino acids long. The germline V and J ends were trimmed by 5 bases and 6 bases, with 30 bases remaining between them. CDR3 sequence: CASSTSGTGRAGGSDTQYF. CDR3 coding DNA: TGTGCCAGCAGTACCTCCGGGACAGGGAGAGCGGGAGGATCTGATACGCAGTATTTT.

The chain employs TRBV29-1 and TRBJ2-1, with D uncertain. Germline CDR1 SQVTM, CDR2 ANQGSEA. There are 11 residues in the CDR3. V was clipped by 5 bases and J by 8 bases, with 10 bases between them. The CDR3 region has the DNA TGCAGCGTTCCGCAAGGGCATGAGCAGTTCTTC. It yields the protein CSVPQGHEQFF.

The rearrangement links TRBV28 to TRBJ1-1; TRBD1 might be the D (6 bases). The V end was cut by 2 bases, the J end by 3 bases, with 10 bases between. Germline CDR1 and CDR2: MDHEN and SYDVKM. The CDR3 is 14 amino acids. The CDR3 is CASSLTGFYTEAFF. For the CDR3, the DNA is TGTGCCAGCAGTTTAACAGGGTTTTACACTGAAGCTTTCTTT.

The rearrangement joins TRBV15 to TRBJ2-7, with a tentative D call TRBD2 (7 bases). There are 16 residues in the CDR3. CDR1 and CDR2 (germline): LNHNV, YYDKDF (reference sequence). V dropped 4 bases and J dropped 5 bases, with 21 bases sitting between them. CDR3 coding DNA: TGTGCCACCAGCACCAGGGGAGGGACCCCAGAGGACGAGCAGTACTTC. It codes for CATSTRGGTPEDEQYF.

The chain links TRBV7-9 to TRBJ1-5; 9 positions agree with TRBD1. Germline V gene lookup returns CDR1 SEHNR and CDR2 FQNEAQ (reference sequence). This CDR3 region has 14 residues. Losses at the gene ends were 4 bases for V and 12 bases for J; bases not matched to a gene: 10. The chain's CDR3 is CASSSLTGGEFQHF. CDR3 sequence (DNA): TGTGCCAGCAGCTCCCTTACAGGGGGCGAGTTCCAGCATTTT.

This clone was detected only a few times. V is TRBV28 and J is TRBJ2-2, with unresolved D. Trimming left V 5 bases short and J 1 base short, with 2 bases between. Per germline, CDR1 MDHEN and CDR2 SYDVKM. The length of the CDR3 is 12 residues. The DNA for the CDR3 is TGTGCCAGCAGTGGGAACACCGGGGAGCTGTTTTTT. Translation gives CASSGNTGELFF.

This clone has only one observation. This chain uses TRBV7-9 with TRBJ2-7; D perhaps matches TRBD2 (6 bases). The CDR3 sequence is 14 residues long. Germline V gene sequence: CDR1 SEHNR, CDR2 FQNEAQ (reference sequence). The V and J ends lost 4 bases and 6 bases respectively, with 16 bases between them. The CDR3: CASSWVAEPGEQYF. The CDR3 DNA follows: TGTGCCAGCAGCTGGGTAGCGGAGCCGGGCGAGCAGTACTTC. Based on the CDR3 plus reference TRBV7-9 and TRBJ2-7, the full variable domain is DTGVSQNPRHKITKRGQNVTFRCDPISEHNRLYWYRQTLGQGPEFLTYFQNEAQLEKSRLLSDRFSAERPKGSFSTLEIQRTEQGDSAMYLCASSWVAEPGEQYFGPGTRLTVT.

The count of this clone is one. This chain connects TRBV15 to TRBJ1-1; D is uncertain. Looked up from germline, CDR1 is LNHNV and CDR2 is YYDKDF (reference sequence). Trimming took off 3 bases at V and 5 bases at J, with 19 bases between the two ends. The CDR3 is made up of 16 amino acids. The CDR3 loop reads CATSSPPSDLRTEAFF. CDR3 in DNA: TGTGCCACCAGCAGCCCCCCTTCCGACCTAAGGACTGAAGCTTTCTTT.

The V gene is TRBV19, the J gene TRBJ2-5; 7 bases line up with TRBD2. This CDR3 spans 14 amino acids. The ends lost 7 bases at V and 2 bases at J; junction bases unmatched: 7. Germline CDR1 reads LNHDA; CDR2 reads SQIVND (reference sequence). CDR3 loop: CASKRGSRQETQYF. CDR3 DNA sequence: TGTGCCAGTAAGCGGGGTTCTAGGCAAGAGACCCAGTACTTC.

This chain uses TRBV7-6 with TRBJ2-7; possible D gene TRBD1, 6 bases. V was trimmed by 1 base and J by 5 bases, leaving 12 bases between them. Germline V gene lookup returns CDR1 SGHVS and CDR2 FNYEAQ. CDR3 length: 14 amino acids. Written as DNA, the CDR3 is TGTGCCAGCAGCTTAGGCCCGGCAGGGGACGAGCAGTACTTC. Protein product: CASSLGPAGDEQYF.

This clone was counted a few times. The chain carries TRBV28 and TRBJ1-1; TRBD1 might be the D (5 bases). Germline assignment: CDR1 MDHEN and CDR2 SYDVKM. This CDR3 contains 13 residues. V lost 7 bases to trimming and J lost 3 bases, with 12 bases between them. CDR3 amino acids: CASTTDSHTEAFF. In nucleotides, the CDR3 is TGTGCCAGCACCACCGACAGCCACACTGAAGCTTTCTTT.

CDR3 amino acids: CASSRRMMGQGRISEAFF. The CDR3 nucleotides are TGTGCCAGCAGTCGACGGATGATGGGACAGGGCCGTATTTCTGAAGCTTTCTTT. V usage is TRBV27 and J usage is TRBJ1-1, with 9 positions matching TRBD1. V trimming: 5 bases; J trimming: 6 bases; junction bases outside the gene matches: 19. The length of the CDR3 is 18 residues. Looked up from germline, CDR1 is MNHEY and CDR2 is SMNVEV (reference sequence).

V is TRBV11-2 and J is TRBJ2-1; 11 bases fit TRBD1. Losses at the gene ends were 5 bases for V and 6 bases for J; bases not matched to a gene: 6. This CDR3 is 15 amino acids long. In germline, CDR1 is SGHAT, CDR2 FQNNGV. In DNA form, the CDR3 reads TGTGCCAGCAGCCTGGACAGGGGGCGAAGCAATGAGCAGTTCTTC. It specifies CASSLDRGRSNEQFF.

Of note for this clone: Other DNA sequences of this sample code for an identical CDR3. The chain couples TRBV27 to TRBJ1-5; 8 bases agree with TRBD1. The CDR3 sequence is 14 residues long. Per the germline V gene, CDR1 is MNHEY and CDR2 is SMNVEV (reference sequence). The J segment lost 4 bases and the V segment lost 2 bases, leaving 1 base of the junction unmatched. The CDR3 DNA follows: TGTGCCAGCAGTTTACGACAGGGGAATCAGCCCCAGCATTTT. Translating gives CASSLRQGNQPQHF.

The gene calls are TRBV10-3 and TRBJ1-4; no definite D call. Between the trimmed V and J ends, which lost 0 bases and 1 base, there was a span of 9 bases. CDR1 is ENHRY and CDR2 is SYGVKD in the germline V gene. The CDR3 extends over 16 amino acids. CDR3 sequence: CAISESGSGTNEKLFF. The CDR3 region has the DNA TGTGCCATCAGTGAGTCTGGGTCGGGAACTAATGAAAAACTGTTTTTT.

The CDR3 DNA reads as TGTGCCAGCAACGAGCGGGGGTGGACAGATACGCAGTATTTT. Its translation is CASNERGWTDTQYF. J is TRBJ2-3 and V is TRBV9; 8 positions match TRBD2. V dropped 6 bases and J dropped 3; count of bases not matched to a gene: 6. Per the germline V gene, CDR1 is SGDLS and CDR2 is YYNGEE. There are 14 residues in the CDR3.

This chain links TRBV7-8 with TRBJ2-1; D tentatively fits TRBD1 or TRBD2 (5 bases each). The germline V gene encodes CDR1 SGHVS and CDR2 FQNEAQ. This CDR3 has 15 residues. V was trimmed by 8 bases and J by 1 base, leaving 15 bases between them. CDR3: CASRSVGESYNEQFF. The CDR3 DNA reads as TGTGCCAGCCGCTCCGTGGGGGAATCCTACAATGAGCAGTTCTTC. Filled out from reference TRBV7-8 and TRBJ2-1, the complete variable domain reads GAGVSQSPRYKVAKRGQDVALRCDPISGHVSLFWYQQALGQGPEFLTYFQNEAQLDKSGLPSDRFFAERPEGSVSTLKIQRTQQEDSAVYLCASRSVGESYNEQFFGPGTRLTVL.